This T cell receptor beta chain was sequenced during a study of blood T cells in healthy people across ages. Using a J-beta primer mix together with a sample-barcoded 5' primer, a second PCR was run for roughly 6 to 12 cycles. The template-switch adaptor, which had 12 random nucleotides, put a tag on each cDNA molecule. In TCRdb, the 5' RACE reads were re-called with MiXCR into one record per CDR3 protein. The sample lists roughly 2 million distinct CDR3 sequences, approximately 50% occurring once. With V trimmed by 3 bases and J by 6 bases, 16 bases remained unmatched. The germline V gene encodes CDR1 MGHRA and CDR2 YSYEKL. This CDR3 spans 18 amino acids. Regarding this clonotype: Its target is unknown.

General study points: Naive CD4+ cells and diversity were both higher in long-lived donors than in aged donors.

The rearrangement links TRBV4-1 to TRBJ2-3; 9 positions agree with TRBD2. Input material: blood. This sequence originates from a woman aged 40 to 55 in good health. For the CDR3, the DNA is TGCGCCAGCAGCCAGGCCCCTGGACTAGCGAATAGGGTGGATACGCAGTATTTT. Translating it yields CASSQAPGLANRVDTQYF.